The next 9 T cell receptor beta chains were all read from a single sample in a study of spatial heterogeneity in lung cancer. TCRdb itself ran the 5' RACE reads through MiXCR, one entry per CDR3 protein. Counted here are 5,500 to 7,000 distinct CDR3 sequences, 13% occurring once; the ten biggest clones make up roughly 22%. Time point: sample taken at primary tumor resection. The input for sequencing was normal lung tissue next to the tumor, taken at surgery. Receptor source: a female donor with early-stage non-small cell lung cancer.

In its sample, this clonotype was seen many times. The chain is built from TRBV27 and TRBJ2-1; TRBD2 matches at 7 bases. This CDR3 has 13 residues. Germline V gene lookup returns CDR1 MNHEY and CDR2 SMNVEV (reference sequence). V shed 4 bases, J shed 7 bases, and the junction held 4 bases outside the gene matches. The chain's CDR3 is CASSSREGNEQFF. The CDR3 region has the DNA TGTGCCAGCAGTTCCAGGGAGGGGAATGAGCAGTTCTTC.

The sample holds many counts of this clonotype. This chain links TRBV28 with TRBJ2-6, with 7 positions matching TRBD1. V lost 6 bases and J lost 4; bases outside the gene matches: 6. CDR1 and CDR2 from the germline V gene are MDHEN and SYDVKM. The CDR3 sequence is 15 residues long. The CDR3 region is CASRSRGQGANVLTF. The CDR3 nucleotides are TGTGCCAGCAGAAGTAGGGGGCAAGGGGCCAACGTCCTGACTTTC.

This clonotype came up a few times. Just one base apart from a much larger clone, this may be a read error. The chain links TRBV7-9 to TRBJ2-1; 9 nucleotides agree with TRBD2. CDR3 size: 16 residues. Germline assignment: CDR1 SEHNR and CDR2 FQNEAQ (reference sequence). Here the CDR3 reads CVSFDKREATVHEQFF. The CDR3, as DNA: TGTGTCAGCTTTGACAAGCGGGAGGCCACGGTTCATGAGCAGTTCTTC.

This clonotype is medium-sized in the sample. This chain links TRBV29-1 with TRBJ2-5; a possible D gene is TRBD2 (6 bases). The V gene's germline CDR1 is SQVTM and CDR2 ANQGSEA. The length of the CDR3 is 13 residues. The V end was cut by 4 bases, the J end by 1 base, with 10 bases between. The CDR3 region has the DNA TGCAGCGTTGGGGCGGGGATCCAAGAGACCCAGTACTTC. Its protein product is CSVGAGIQETQYF. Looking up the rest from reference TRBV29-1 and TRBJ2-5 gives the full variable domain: SAVISQKPSRDICQRGTSLTIQCQVDSQVTMMFWYRQQPGQSLTLIATANQGSEATYESGFVIDKFPISRPNLTFSTLTVSNMSPEDSSIYLCSVGAGIQETQYFGPGTRLLVL.

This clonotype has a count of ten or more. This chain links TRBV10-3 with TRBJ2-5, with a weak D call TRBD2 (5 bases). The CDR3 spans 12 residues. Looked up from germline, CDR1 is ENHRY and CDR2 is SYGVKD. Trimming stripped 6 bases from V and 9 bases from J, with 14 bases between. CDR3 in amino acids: CAISPGPEAQYF. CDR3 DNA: TGTGCCATCAGCCCCGGCCCGGAGGCCCAGTACTTC.

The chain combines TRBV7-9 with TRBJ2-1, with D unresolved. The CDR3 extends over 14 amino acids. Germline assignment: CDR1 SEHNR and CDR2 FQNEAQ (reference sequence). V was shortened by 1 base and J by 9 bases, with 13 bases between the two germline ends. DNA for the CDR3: TGTGCCAGCAGCTTAGGTGGTCCGGGTACTGAGCAGTTCTTC. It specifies CASSLGGPGTEQFF.

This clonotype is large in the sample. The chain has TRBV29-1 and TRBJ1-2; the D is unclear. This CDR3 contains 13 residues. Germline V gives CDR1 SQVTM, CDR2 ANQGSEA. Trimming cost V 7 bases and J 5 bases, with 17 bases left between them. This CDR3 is CSGGEPQSYGYTF. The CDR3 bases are TGCAGCGGCGGGGAGCCCCAATCGTATGGCTACACCTTC.

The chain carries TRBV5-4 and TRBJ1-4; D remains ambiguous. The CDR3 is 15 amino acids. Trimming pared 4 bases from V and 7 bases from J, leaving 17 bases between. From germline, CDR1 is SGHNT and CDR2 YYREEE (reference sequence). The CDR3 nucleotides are TGTGCCAGCAGCGAGGACCCCGGAGTAAGTGAAAAACTGTTTTTT. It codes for CASSEDPGVSEKLFF. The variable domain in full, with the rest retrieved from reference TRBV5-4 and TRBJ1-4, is ETGVTQSPTHLIKTRGQQVTLRCSSQSGHNTVSWYQQALGQGPQFIFQYYREEENGRGNFPPRFSGLQFPNYSSELNVNALELDDSALYLCASSEDPGVSEKLFFGSGTQLSVL.

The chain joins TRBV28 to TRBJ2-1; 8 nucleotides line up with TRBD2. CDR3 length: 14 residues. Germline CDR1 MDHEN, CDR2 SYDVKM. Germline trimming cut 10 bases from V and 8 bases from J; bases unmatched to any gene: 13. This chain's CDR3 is CANTTAGESDEQFF. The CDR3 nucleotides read TGTGCCAACACAACAGCGGGGGAGAGCGATGAGCAGTTCTTC.